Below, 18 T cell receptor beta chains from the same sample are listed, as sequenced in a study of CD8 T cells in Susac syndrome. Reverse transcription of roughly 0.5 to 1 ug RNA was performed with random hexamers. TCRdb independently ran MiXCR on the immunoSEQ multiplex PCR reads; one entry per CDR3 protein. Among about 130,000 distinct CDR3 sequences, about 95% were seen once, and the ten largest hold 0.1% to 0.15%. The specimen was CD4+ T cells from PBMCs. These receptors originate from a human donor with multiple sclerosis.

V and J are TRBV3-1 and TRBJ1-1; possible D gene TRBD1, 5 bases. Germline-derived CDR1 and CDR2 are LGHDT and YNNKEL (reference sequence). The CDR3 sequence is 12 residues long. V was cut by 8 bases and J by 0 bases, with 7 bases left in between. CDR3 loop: CASGAMNTEAFF. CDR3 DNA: TGTGCCAGCGGGGCAATGAACACTGAAGCTTTCTTT. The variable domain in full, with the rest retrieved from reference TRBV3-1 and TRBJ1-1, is DTAVSQTPKYLVTQMGNDKSIKCEQNLGHDTMYWYKQDSKKFLKIMFSYNNKELIINETVPNRFSPKSPDKAHLNLHINSLELGDSAVYFCASGAMNTEAFFGQGTRLTVV.

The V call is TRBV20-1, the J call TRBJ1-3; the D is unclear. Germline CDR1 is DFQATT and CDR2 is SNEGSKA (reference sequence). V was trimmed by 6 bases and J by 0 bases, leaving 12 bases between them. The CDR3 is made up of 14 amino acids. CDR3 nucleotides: TGCAGTGCCCGACCGTTGAGCTCTGGAAACACCATATATTTT. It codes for CSARPLSSGNTIYF.

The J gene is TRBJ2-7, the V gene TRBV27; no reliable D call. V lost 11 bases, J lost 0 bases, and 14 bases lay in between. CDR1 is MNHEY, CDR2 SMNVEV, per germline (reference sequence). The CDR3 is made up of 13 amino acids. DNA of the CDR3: TGTGCCCGCTCGGAACAGAGCTCCTACGAGCAGTACTTC. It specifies CARSEQSSYEQYF.

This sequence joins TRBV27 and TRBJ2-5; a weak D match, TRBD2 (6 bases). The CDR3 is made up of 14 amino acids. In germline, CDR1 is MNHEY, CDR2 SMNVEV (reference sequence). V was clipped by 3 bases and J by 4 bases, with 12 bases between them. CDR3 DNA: TGTGCCAGCAGTTTCCGGGGGTACCGAGAGACCCAGTACTTC. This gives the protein CASSFRGYRETQYF.

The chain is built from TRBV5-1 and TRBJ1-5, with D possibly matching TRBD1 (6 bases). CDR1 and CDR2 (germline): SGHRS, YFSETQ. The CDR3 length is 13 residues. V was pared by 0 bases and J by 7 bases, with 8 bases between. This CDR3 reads CASSLDREQPQHF. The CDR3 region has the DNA TGCGCCAGCAGCTTGGACAGGGAACAGCCCCAGCATTTT.

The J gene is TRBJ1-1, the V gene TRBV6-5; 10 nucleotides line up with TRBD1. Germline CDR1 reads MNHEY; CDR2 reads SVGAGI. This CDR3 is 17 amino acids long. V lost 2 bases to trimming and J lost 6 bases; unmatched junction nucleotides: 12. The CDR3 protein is CASSYRPGGTGVAEAFF. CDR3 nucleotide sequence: TGTGCCAGCAGTTACCGTCCCGGCGGGACAGGGGTCGCTGAAGCTTTCTTT.

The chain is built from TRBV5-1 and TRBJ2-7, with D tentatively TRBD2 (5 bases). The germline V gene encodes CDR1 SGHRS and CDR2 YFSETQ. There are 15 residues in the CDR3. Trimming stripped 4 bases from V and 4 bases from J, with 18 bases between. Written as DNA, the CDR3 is TGCGCCAGCAGCCCAGACGGACTCCCCCTATACGAGCAGTACTTC. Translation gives CASSPDGLPLYEQYF.

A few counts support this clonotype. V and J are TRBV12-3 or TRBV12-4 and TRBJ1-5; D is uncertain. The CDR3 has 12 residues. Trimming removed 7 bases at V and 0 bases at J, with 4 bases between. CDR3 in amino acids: CASMHSNQPQHF. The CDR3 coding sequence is TGTGCCAGCATGCATAGCAATCAGCCCCAGCATTTT.

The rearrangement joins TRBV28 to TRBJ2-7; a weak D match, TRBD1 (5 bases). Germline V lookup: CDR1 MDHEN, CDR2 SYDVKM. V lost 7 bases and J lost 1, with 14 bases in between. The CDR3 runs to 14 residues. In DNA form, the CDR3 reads TGTGCCAGCACTCTAGGGGCGGTATCCTACGAGCAGTACTTC. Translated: CASTLGAVSYEQYF.

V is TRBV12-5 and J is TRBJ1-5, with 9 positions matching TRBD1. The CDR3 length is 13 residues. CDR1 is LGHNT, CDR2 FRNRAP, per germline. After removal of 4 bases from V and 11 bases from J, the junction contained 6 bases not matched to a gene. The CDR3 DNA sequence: TGTGCTAGTGGTTACAGGGGGCGGCAAGCCCAGCATTTT. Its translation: CASGYRGRQAQHF.

This CDR3 is CASSLGDGANYGYTF. CDR3 nucleotide sequence: TGTGCCAGCAGCTTAGGGGACGGAGCTAACTATGGCTACACCTTC. J is TRBJ1-2 and V is TRBV11-2; D is perhaps TRBD1 (5 bases). V lost 1 base and J lost 0, with 9 bases in between. Germline V lookup: CDR1 SGHAT, CDR2 FQNNGV. The CDR3 has 15 residues.

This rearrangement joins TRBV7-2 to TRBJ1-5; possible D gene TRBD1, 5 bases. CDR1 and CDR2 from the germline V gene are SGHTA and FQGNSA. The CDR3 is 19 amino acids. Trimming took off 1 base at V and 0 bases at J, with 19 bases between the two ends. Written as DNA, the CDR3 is TGTGCCAGCAGCTTAGATTCGCCGGGTCGCAGGGCTAGCAATCAGCCCCAGCATTTT. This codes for CASSLDSPGRRASNQPQHF.

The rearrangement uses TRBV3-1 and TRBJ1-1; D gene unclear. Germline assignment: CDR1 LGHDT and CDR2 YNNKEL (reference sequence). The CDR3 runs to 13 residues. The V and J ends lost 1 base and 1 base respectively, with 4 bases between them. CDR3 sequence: CASSQVQNTEAFF. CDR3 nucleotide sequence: TGTGCCAGCAGCCAAGTTCAGAACACTGAAGCTTTCTTT. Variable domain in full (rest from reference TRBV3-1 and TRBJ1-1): DTAVSQTPKYLVTQMGNDKSIKCEQNLGHDTMYWYKQDSKKFLKIMFSYNNKELIINETVPNRFSPKSPDKAHLNLHINSLELGDSAVYFCASSQVQNTEAFFGQGTRLTVV.

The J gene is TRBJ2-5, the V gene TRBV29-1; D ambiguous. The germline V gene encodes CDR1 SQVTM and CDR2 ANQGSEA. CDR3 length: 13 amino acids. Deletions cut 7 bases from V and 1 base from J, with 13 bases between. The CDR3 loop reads CSGGSPAQETQYF. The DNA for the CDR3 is TGCAGCGGTGGATCTCCGGCCCAAGAGACCCAGTACTTC.

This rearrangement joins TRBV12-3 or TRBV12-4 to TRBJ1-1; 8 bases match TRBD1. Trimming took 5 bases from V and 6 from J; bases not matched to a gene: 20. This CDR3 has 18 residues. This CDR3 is CASSPLGLTGANPPEAFF. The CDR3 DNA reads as TGTGCCAGCAGTCCCCTAGGGCTGACAGGGGCAAACCCCCCTGAAGCTTTCTTT.

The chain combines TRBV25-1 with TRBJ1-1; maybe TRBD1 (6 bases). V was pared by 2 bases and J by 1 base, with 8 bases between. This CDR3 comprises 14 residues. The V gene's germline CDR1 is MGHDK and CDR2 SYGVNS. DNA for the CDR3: TGTGCCAGCAGTGAACCGGGGGCGAACACTGAAGCTTTCTTT. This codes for CASSEPGANTEAFF.

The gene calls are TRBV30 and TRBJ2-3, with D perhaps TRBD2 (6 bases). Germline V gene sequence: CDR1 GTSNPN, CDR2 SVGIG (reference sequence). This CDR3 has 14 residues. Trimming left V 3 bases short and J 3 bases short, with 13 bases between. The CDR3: CAWRWRGGTDTQYF. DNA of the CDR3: TGTGCCTGGAGGTGGCGGGGAGGAACAGATACGCAGTATTTT.

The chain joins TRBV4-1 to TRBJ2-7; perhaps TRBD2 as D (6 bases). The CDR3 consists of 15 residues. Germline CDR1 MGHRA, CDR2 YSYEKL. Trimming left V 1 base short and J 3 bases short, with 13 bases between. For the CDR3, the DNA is TGCGCCAGCAGCCAAGGAAGGGGAGGTAACTACGAGCAGTACTTC. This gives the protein CASSQGRGGNYEQYF.